This entry lists 18 T cell receptor beta chains sequenced from one sample in a study of cytomegalovirus exposure and HLA in healthy donors. In the PCR, 60 Vbeta and 13 Jbeta primers were used. Method: immunoSEQ multiplex PCR; TCRdb's copy keeps in-frame clones and lacks some. Of about 190,000 clones listed, about 80% are singletons. Sequenced material: PBMCs. These receptors originate from a boy aged 5-17 years in good health and CMV-seronegative.

This clone was detected only once. V gene TRBV6-6 combines with J gene TRBJ2-7, with 10 bases identical to TRBD1. Germline V gives CDR1 MNHNY, CDR2 SVGAGI (reference sequence). Trimming removed 11 bases from V and 2 bases from J; junction bases left unmatched: 9. This CDR3 contains 14 residues. The CDR3 spells CASVGTGAPYEQYF. The CDR3 nucleotides are TGTGCCTCGGTGGGGACAGGGGCCCCCTACGAGCAGTACTTC.

The chain uses TRBV12-5 and TRBJ2-3; D unresolved. The V gene's germline CDR1 is LGHNT and CDR2 FRNRAP. This CDR3 region has 17 residues. V shed 0 bases and J shed 1 base, with 14 bases lying between them. This chain's CDR3 is CASGLVLGLARTDTQYF. As DNA, the CDR3 is TGTGCTAGTGGTTTGGTACTCGGATTAGCACGCACAGATACGCAGTATTTT. The full variable domain, completed using reference TRBV12-5 and TRBJ2-3, is DARVTQTPRHKVTEMGQEVTMRCQPILGHNTVFWYRQTMMQGLELLAYFRNRAPLDDSGMPKDRFSAEMPDATLATLKIQPSEPRDSAVYFCASGLVLGLARTDTQYFGPGTRLTVL.

This chain joins TRBV14 and TRBJ1-6, with D possibly matching TRBD1 (6 bases). Germline values: CDR1 SGHDN, CDR2 FVKESK. V lost 0 bases to trimming and J lost 10 bases, with 10 bases between them. The CDR3 consists of 14 residues. Here the CDR3 reads CASSQEQGVSPLHF. CDR3 nucleotide sequence: TGTGCCAGCAGCCAAGAACAGGGAGTCTCACCCCTCCACTTT. The variable domain in full, completed from reference TRBV14 and TRBJ1-6, reads EAGVTQFPSHSVIEKGQTVTLRCDPISGHDNLYWYRRVMGKEIKFLLHFVKESKQDESGMPNNRFLAERTGGTYSTLKVQPAELEDSGVYFCASSQEQGVSPLHFGNGTRLTVT.

Concerning this clone itself: At one end, the junction sequence differs from germline, possibly due to a read error. The gene calls are TRBV6-1 and TRBJ1-5; no definite D call. Germline V lookup: CDR1 MNHNS, CDR2 SASEGT. The CDR3 extends over 14 amino acids. CDR3 nucleotides: TGTGCCAGCAGTGGGGTCGCGAGGGATCAGCCCCGGCATTTT. Translating it yields CASSGVARDQPRHF.

The chain employs TRBV7-3 and TRBJ1-1; TRBD1 aligns across 7 bases. This CDR3 has 17 amino acids. V shed 5 bases, J shed 0 bases, and the junction held 12 bases outside the gene matches. Germline loops: CDR1 SGHTA, CDR2 FQGTGA. The DNA of the CDR3 is TGTGCCAGCAGCCCGAATCCGGGACAGCGATTGAACACTGAAGCTTTCTTT. This codes for CASSPNPGQRLNTEAFF.

This sequence joins TRBV7-2 and TRBJ1-2, with TRBD1 matching 8 bases. V shed 5 bases and J 4 bases; nucleotides not matched to a gene: 3. In germline, CDR1 is SGHTA, CDR2 FQGNSA. This CDR3 comprises 13 residues. CDR3 sequence: CASSPTGGYGYTF. The CDR3, as DNA: TGTGCCAGCAGCCCTACAGGGGGCTATGGCTACACCTTC.

This sequence joins TRBV18 and TRBJ2-1; the D gene is possibly TRBD2 (6 bases). Germline values: CDR1 KGHSH, CDR2 LQKENI. The CDR3 length is 16 residues. Trimming cost V 6 bases and J 3 bases, with 18 bases left between them. Here the CDR3 reads CASSQEGAGSYNEQFF. In DNA, the CDR3 is TGTGCCAGCTCTCAGGAAGGGGCGGGGAGCTACAATGAGCAGTTCTTC.

The chain employs TRBV7-6 and TRBJ2-1; 10 nucleotides align to TRBD2. From germline, CDR1 is SGHVS and CDR2 FNYEAQ. This CDR3 comprises 15 residues. Losses at the gene ends were 6 bases for V and 4 bases for J; bases not matched to a gene: 6. The CDR3 sequence is CASRARSGGYNEQFF. The CDR3 nucleotides read TGTGCCAGCAGGGCCCGTAGCGGGGGGTACAATGAGCAGTTCTTC.

This rearrangement joins TRBV5-1 to TRBJ1-4; 9 bases are a match to TRBD1. CDR1 and CDR2 (germline): SGHRS, YFSETQ. This CDR3 is 14 amino acids long. The V and J ends lost 6 bases and 5 bases, in that order; junction bases with no gene match: 5. DNA for the CDR3: TGCGCCAGCACAGGGACAGGGATCAATGAAAAACTGTTTTTT. Its translation is CASTGTGINEKLFF.

The rearrangement joins TRBV5-5 to TRBJ1-4; D is possibly TRBD1 (5 bases). Germline CDR1 reads SGHKS; CDR2 reads YYEKEE (reference sequence). The CDR3 is 15 amino acids. With 0 bases removed from V and 3 bases from J, the gap between germline ends came to 9 bases. CDR3 amino acids: CASSLEGRANEKLFF. Here the CDR3 DNA reads TGTGCCAGCAGCTTGGAGGGGAGGGCTAATGAAAAACTGTTTTTT. Full variable domain (missing parts from reference TRBV5-5 and TRBJ1-4): DAGVTQSPTHLIKTRGQQVTLRCSPISGHKSVSWYQQVLGQGPQFIFQYYEKEERGRGNFPDRFSARQFPNYSSELNVNALLLGDSALYLCASSLEGRANEKLFFGSGTQLSVL.

The chain has TRBV9 and TRBJ1-1; 11 bases are shared with TRBD1. V was pared by 3 bases and J by 5 bases, with 9 bases of the junction left unmatched. The CDR3 is 16 amino acids. Germline CDR1 is SGDLS and CDR2 is YYNGEE. The CDR3 spells CASSAGGQGVMTEAFF. Written as DNA, the CDR3 is TGTGCCAGCAGCGCGGGGGGACAGGGGGTGATGACTGAAGCTTTCTTT.

V gene TRBV4-1 combines with J gene TRBJ1-3; a possible D gene is TRBD1 (5 bases). Germline V gene sequence: CDR1 MGHRA, CDR2 YSYEKL. V gave up 8 bases and J gave up 5 bases, with 19 bases separating them. CDR3 length: 15 amino acids. The CDR3 region has the DNA TGCGCCAGCGGAGCCCCTGGGAGGGGAAGAAACACCATATATTTT. Protein sequence: CASGAPGRGRNTIYF.

V and J are TRBV18 and TRBJ2-5; 8 positions match TRBD2. With V trimmed by 4 bases and J by 5 bases, 3 bases remained unmatched. The CDR3 sequence is 13 residues long. Germline CDR1 and CDR2: KGHSH and LQKENI. The CDR3 reads CASSQTSVETQYF. For the CDR3, the DNA is TGTGCCAGCTCACAGACTAGCGTGGAGACCCAGTACTTC.

The CDR3 nucleotides read TGTGCCAGCAGCGAAGGGACAGCCAGGGAGCAGTACTTC. It specifies CASSEGTAREQYF. The chain combines TRBV6-6 with TRBJ2-7, with 7 positions matching TRBD1. V lost 6 bases and J lost 7; bases outside the gene matches: 9. The CDR3 runs 13 residues. Germline assignment: CDR1 MNHNY and CDR2 SVGAGI (reference sequence).

The V gene is TRBV5-1, the J gene TRBJ2-7; 7 bases align to TRBD2. The CDR3 extends over 15 amino acids. Germline V gene data show CDR1 as SGHRS and CDR2 as YFSETQ. J lost 3 bases, V lost 2 bases, and 8 bases had no gene match. CDR3 loop: CASSFGTSAHYEQYF. CDR3 bases: TGCGCCAGCAGCTTCGGCACTAGCGCTCACTACGAGCAGTACTTC. The whole variable domain, remainder taken from reference TRBV5-1 and TRBJ2-7, is KAGVTQTPRYLIKTRGQQVTLSCSPISGHRSVSWYQQTPGQGLQFLFEYFSETQRNKGNFPGRFSGRQFSNSRSEMNVSTLELGDSALYLCASSFGTSAHYEQYFGPGTRLTVT.

The chain is built from TRBV2 and TRBJ2-1, with D possibly being TRBD1 (5 bases). Germline assignment: CDR1 SNHLY and CDR2 FYNNEI. The V end was cut by 3 bases, the J end by 3 bases, with 21 bases between. This CDR3 is built from 18 residues. CDR3 loop: CASSDAPARRANYNEQFF. The CDR3 DNA sequence: TGTGCCAGCAGTGATGCCCCAGCACGCAGGGCCAACTACAATGAGCAGTTCTTC. Using reference TRBV2 and TRBJ2-1 for the parts outside the CDR3, the full variable domain is EPEVTQTPSHQVTQMGQEVILRCVPISNHLYFYWYRQILGQKVEFLVSFYNNEISEKSEIFDDQFSVERPDGSNFTLKIRSTKLEDSAMYFCASSDAPARRANYNEQFFGPGTRLTVL.

This clone showed up just a few times. This sequence joins TRBV6-5 and TRBJ1-1; D uncertain. Germline V gives CDR1 MNHEY, CDR2 SVGAGI. The CDR3 sequence is 14 residues long. Deletions cut 4 bases from V and 5 bases from J, with 14 bases between. CDR3 loop: CASSFETRGTEAFF. The DNA of the CDR3 is TGTGCCAGCAGTTTTGAGACGAGAGGAACTGAAGCTTTCTTT.

V is TRBV11-2 and J is TRBJ2-7; TRBD1 agrees at 8 bases. With 5 bases clipped from V and 2 bases from J, the junction kept 5 bases outside the gene matches. The CDR3 extends over 14 amino acids. The germline gives CDR1 SGHAT, CDR2 FQNNGV. CDR3 region: CASSKDRAAYEQYF. CDR3 DNA: TGTGCCAGCAGCAAGGACAGGGCGGCCTACGAGCAGTACTTC.